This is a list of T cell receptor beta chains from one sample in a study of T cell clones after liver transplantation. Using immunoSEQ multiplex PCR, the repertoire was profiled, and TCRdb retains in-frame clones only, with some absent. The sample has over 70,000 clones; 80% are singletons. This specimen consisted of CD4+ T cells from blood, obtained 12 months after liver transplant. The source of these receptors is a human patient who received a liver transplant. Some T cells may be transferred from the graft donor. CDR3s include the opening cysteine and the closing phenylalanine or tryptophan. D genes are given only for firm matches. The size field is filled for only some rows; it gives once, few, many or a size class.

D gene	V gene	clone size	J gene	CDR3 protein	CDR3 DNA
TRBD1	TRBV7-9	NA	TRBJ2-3	CASSTRQAQGADTQYF	TGTGCCAGCAGCACACGACAGGCCCAGGGGGCAGATACGCAGTATTTT
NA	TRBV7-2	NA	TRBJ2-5	CASSLAGPRQETQYF	TGTGCCAGCAGCTTAGCGGGACCGCGACAAGAGACCCAGTACTTC
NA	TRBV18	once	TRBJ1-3	CASSPRSTASGNTIYF	TGTGCCAGCTCACCAAGGTCGACGGCCTCTGGAAACACCATATATTTT
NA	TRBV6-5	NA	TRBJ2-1	CASSYSMRNEQFF	TGTGCCAGCAGTTACTCGATGAGGAATGAGCAGTTCTTC
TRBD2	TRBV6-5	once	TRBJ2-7	CASSGDYGTIEQYF	TGTGCCAGCAGTGGGGACTATGGGACGATCGAGCAGTACTTC
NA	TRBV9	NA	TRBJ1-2	CASSVGRDYGYTF	TGTGCCAGCAGCGTAGGCAGGGACTATGGCTACACCTTC
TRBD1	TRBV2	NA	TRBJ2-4	CASTMTGAVKNIQYF	TGTGCCAGCACTATGACAGGGGCGGTCAAAAACATTCAGTACTTC
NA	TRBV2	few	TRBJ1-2	CASGSGAGYTF	TGTGCCAGCGGTTCCGGCGCTGGCTACACCTTC
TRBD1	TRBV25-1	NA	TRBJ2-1	CASSGWTGIKDEQFF	TGTGCCAGCAGTGGTTGGACAGGGATAAAGGATGAGCAGTTCTTC
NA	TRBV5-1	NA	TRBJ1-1	CASSWGTSRDTEAFF	TGCGCCAGCAGCTGGGGGACAAGTAGGGACACTGAAGCTTTCTTT
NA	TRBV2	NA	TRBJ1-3	CASSELLSGNTIYF	TGTGCCAGCAGTGAACTCCTCTCTGGAAACACCATATATTTT
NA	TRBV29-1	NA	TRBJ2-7	CSVLGLPSYEQYF	TGCAGCGTGCTCGGGCTCCCATCCTACGAGCAGTACTTC
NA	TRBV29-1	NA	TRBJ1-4	CSVAWGGNEKLFF	TGCAGCGTTGCTTGGGGTGGTAATGAAAAACTGTTTTTT
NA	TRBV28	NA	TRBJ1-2	CASSLNYGYTF	TGTGCCAGCAGTTTGAACTATGGCTACACCTTC
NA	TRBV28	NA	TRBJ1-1	CASSSRRREYLEAFF	TGTGCCAGCAGTTCCCGGCGCCGGGAGTACCTTGAAGCTTTCTTT
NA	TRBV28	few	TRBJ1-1	CASSGVGRGGAEAFF	TGTGCCAGCAGTGGAGTAGGTAGAGGGGGTGCTGAAGCTTTCTTT
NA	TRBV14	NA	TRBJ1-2	CASSQPMGGGRPGTNYGYTF	TGTGCCAGCAGCCAACCAATGGGCGGGGGTCGGCCTGGAACTAACTATGGCTACACCTTC
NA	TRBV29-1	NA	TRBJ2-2	CSVGASSRGELFF	TGCAGCGTGGGGGCTAGCAGTAGGGGGGAGCTGTTTTTT
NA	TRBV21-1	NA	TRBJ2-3	CASSNRSSGNHTDTQYF	TGTGCCAGCAGCAATCGGTCTAGCGGGAATCACACAGATACGCAGTATTTT
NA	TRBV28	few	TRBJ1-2	CASSPLGGGSANYGYTF	TGTGCCAGCAGTCCCCTCGGGGGAGGGTCAGCTAACTATGGCTACACCTTC
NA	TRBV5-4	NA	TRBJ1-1	CASSFRTPLNTEAFF	TGTGCCAGCAGCTTTAGGACACCATTGAACACTGAAGCTTTCTTT
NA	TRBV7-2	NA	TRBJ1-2	CASSPHTGAYGYTF	TGTGCCAGCAGCCCCCATACGGGGGCCTATGGCTACACCTTC
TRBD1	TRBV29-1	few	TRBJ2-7	CSVGQGEQYF	TGCAGCGTTGGACAGGGGGAGCAGTACTTC
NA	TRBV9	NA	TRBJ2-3	CASSVGNPSTDTQYF	TGTGCCAGCAGCGTAGGTAACCCAAGCACAGATACGCAGTATTTT
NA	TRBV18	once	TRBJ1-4	CASSPLLGGGTTNEKLFF	TGTGCCAGCTCACCACTCCTCGGGGGCGGGACGACTAATGAAAAACTGTTTTTT
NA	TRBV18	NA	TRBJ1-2	CASSPETGYGYTF	TGTGCCAGCTCACCGGAGACAGGTTATGGCTACACCTTC
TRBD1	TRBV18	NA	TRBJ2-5	CASSLRPGQQETQYF	TGTGCCAGCTCCCTACGACCGGGACAGCAAGAGACCCAGTACTTC
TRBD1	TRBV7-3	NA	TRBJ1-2	CASSLGQGDGYTF	TGTGCCAGCAGCTTAGGACAGGGGGATGGCTACACCTTC
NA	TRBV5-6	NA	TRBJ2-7	CASSSTIPSYEQYF	TGTGCCAGCAGCTCTACTATACCCTCCTACGAGCAGTACTTC
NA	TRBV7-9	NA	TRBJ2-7	CASSLGRAGYEQYF	TGTGCCAGCAGCTTAGGGCGGGCAGGCTACGAGCAGTACTTC
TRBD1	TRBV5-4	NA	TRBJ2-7	CASSSPRDRGHEQYF	TGTGCCAGCAGCTCCCCCCGGGACAGGGGGCACGAGCAGTACTTC
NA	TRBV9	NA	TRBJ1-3	CASSAGGLLNPLSGNTIYF	TGTGCCAGCAGTGCCGGGGGCTTACTTAACCCCCTCTCTGGAAACACCATATATTTT
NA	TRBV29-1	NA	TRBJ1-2	CSVRDGYTF	TGCAGCGTCAGGGACGGCTACACCTTC
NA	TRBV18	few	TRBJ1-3	CASSHISARRKISGNTIYF	TGTGCCAGCTCCCACATCTCCGCGAGACGGAAGATCTCTGGAAACACCATATATTTT
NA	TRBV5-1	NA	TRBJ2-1	CASSLTSGSSYNEQFF	TGCGCCAGCAGCCTAACAAGCGGAAGCTCCTACAATGAGCAGTTCTTC
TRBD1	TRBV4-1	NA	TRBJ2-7	CASSSPDRGSYEQYF	TGCGCCAGCAGCTCACCGGACAGGGGCTCCTACGAGCAGTACTTC
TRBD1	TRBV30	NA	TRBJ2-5	CAWSDRVRGLQETQYF	TGTGCCTGGAGTGACCGGGTCAGGGGGCTCCAAGAGACCCAGTACTTC
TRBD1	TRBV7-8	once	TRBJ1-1	CASSGRQGANTEAFF	TGTGCCAGCAGCGGAAGACAGGGGGCGAACACTGAAGCTTTCTTT
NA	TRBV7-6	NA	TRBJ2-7	CASSPEKGTEQYF	TGTGCCAGCAGCCCAGAGAAAGGGACAGAGCAGTACTTC
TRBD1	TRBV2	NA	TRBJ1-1	CASSLDRVGTEAFF	TGTGCCAGCAGTCTGGACAGGGTAGGAACTGAAGCTTTCTTT
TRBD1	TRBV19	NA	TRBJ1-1	CASTLSWTGIYTEAFF	TGTGCCAGTACCTTATCGTGGACAGGGATATACACTGAAGCTTTCTTT
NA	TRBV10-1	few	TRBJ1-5	CASGEGPQPQHF	TGCGCCAGCGGGGAGGGTCCTCAGCCCCAGCATTTT